Included here is one TCR beta chain sequence, with context. This clone has a handful of counts. Its antigen is currently not known. No quality values exist for individual bases; no much larger clone is one base distant. This sample stems from a study of blood T cell repertoires in COVID-19 (dated by TCRdb to 2020 to 2021). General notes on the study: The collaborator samples originated in the United States, Italy and Spain and spanned the acute and convalescent phases of COVID-19. The prospective study material was composed of cDNA or gDNA derived from T cells, B-cell-depleted T cells, or PBMCs. The dataset comprised deeply sampled blood TCRbeta repertoires from subjects exposed to, actively infected with, or recovered from COVID-19. The repertoires were released in a freely available public database meant as a resource for research on the immune response to SARS-CoV-2. The samples were drawn from two sources: the first 160 participants of the ongoing ImmuneRACE study, and about 1,300 subjects contributed by 6 global collaborators. Sample metadata almost always included a de-identified subject ID, COVID-19 status, age in years and sex. Where available, HLA class I and class II types were taken from metadata supplied by the sample provider and were not determined by assay-based typing.

Summary of the overall study and its limitations: The amount of clinical and demographic metadata varied by source and participant and was provided uncurated.

V was cut back by 3 bases and J by 5 bases, leaving a gap of 13 bases between them. Sequences KGHSY (CDR1) and FQNENV (CDR2) are obtained from the germline V gene. The CDR3 goes from the cysteine to the phenylalanine over 14 residues. Left in the record is the CDR3 DNA by itself, 42 bases read in frame from the first base. The immunoSEQ Assay, a bias-controlled multiplex PCR, was used to amplify TCRbeta CDR3 regions from genomic DNA. Processing in the source paper ran as follows. The number of nucleated cells in each sample was estimated from the amplification of reference gene primers within the assay. Sequence reads were collapsed and filtered to measure the absolute abundance of every unique TCRbeta CDR3 rearrangement. For each sample, productive Simpson clonality was calculated by taking the square root of Simpson's diversity index across productive rearrangements. TCRdb provides this immuneACCESS table in a form limited to in-frame rearrangements. Some clones are lacking; in checked studies, under half of them reflect an unresolved V gene, and why the rest are absent is not known. V and J calls and clone size are those listed in that table; D and trimming were worked out from the DNA. The sample table lists roughly 150,000 clones, roughly 88% of them with a count of one. The top ten clones comprise about 5% of the sample.

Enrolling through a virtual design, the prospective study's participants ranged in age from about 18 to 89 years and lived across roughly 24 United States geographic areas. In the prospective study, cohorts were assigned on the basis of participant-reported clinical history obtained from a screening survey and a study questionnaire. Exposed participants had been in contact with someone with a PCR-confirmed or clinician-diagnosed COVID-19 case within 2 weeks of study entry. Mobile phlebotomists in the prospective study collected whole blood, serum and a nasopharyngeal or oropharyngeal swab from every participant. Prospective study participants could optionally give additional blood draws and questionnaires over an approximately two-month period. Prospective study blood samples were shipped either frozen or at room temperature before DNA extraction.

Specimen: PBMCs or T cells enriched from blood (not recorded which). This TCR derives from a man in his 70s who had been exposed to COVID-19. In this chain, TRBV16 is recombined with TRBJ1-1, with no reliable assignment of the D segment. The base sequence is TGTGCCAGCAGCCAGAGAGGGTCGAGTACTGAAGCTTTCTTT. The encoded protein is CASSQRGSSTEAFF.